This TCR beta chain came from a study of blood T cell repertoires in COVID-19. About the research overall: There were acute and convalescent COVID-19 samples, and they came from the United States, Italy and Spain. From T cells, B-cell-depleted T cells, or PBMCs came the material, which was cDNA or gDNA.

This CDR3 has 19 amino acids. With 4 bases clipped from V and 3 bases from J, the junction kept 19 bases outside the gene matches. CDR1 is MDHEN and CDR2 is SYDVKM in the germline V gene. Study processing details: Reference gene primers were amplified, and this amplification served to estimate nucleated cell counts. Sequenced by immunoSEQ multiplex PCR; TCRdb stores in-frame clones only, minus some. V, J and clone size are those of that table, while D and trimming were read from the DNA. Of more than 85,000 clones listed, approximately 80% are singletons. V gene TRBV28 combines with J gene TRBJ2-5; the match to TRBD1 covers 8 bases. Sequenced sample: peripheral blood. This receptor was identified in a woman of 80 years or more with active or convalescent COVID-19. CDR3 region: CASSSIEGSTGVREETQYF. The DNA for the CDR3 is TGTGCCAGCAGTTCAATAGAGGGGTCGACAGGGGTGCGGGAAGAGACCCAGTACTTC.